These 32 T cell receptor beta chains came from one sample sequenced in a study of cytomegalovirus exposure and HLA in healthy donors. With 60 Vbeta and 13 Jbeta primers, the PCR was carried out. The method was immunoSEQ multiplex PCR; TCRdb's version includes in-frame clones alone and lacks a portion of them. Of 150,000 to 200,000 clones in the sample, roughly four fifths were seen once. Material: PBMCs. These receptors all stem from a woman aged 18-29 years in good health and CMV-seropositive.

DNA of the CDR3: TGTGCCAGCAGCTTGACTGGGGCAGCAGGGGAGCTGTTTTTT. Encoded protein: CASSLTGAAGELFF. The chain joins TRBV5-6 to TRBJ2-2; weak D call: TRBD1 (5 bases). CDR1 is SGHDT and CDR2 is YYEEEE in the germline V gene. CDR3 size: 14 residues. Trimming took 1 base from V and 8 from J, leaving 12 bases between them.

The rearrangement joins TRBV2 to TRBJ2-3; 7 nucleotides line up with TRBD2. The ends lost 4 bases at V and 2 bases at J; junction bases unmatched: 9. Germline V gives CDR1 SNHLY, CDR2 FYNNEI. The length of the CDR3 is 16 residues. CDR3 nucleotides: TGTGCCAGCAGTGGTCGCCAGCGGGGTACCACAGATACGCAGTATTTT. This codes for CASSGRQRGTTDTQYF.

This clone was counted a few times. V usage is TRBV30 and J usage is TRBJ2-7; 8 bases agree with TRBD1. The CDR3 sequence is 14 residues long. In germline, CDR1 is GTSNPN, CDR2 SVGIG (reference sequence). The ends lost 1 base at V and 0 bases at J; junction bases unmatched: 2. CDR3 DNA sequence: TGTGCCTGGAGTGGCGGGACAGGCTCCTACGAGCAGTACTTC. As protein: CAWSGGTGSYEQYF.

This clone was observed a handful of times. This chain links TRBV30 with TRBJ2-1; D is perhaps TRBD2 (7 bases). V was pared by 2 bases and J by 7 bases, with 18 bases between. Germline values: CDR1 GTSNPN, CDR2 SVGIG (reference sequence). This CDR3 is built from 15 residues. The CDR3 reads CAWSSTGGPGNEQFF. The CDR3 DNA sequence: TGTGCCTGGAGTTCCACGGGGGGCCCCGGTAATGAGCAGTTCTTC.

The CDR3 bases are TGCGCCAGCAGCCGGGACATCGATGGCTACACCTTC. Its translation: CASSRDIDGYTF. This rearrangement joins TRBV5-1 to TRBJ1-2; D possibly corresponds to TRBD1 (6 bases). This CDR3 is built from 12 residues. The germline V and J ends were trimmed by 4 bases and 6 bases, with 10 bases remaining between them. CDR1 is SGHRS, CDR2 YFSETQ, per germline. The entire variable domain, with the rest obtained from reference TRBV5-1 and TRBJ1-2, is as follows: KAGVTQTPRYLIKTRGQQVTLSCSPISGHRSVSWYQQTPGQGLQFLFEYFSETQRNKGNFPGRFSGRQFSNSRSEMNVSTLELGDSALYLCASSRDIDGYTFGSGTRLTVV.

The CDR3 spells CASSQVGGAGQSKTQYF. CDR3 sequence (DNA): TGTGCCAGCAGCCAAGTAGGTGGGGCGGGGCAGAGTAAGACCCAGTACTTC. The chain links TRBV4-2 to TRBJ2-5; D perhaps matches TRBD2 (6 bases). Germline CDR1 LGHNA, CDR2 YNFKEQ. This CDR3 has 17 residues. V dropped 1 base and J dropped 6 bases, with 21 bases sitting between them.

The CDR3 DNA is TGTGCCTGGAGTTCTTTGTATAATTCACCCCTCCACTTT. Protein product: CAWSSLYNSPLHF. The genes are TRBV30 and TRBJ1-6, with D unclear. CDR3 length: 13 amino acids. Germline CDR1 reads GTSNPN; CDR2 reads SVGIG (reference sequence). The V end was cut by 2 bases, the J end by 4 bases, with 6 bases between.

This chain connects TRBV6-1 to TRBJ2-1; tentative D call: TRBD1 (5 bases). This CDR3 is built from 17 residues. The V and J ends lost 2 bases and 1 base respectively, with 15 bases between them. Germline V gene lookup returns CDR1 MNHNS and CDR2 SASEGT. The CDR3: CASSELLVKGSYNEQFF. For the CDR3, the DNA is TGTGCCAGCAGTGAACTGTTGGTCAAGGGGTCCTACAATGAGCAGTTCTTC.

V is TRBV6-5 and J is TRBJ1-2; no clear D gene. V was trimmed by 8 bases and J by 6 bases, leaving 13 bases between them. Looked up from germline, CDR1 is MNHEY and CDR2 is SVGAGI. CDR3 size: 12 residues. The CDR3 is CASGRGDNGYTF. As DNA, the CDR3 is TGTGCCAGCGGGAGAGGAGATAATGGCTACACCTTC.

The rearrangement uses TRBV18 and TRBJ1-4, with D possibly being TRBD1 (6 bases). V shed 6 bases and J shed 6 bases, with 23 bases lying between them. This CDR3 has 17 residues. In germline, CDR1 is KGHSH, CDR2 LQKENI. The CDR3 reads CASSQKPSSGGDEKLFF. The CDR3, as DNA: TGTGCCAGCTCCCAAAAGCCTTCTAGTGGGGGCGATGAAAAACTGTTTTTT.

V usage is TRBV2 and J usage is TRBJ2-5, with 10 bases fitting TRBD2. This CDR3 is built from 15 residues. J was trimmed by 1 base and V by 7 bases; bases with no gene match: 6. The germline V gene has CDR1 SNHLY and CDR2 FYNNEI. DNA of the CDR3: TGTGCCAGCAATGGACTAGCGGCCCTCCAAGAGACCCAGTACTTC. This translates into CASNGLAALQETQYF.

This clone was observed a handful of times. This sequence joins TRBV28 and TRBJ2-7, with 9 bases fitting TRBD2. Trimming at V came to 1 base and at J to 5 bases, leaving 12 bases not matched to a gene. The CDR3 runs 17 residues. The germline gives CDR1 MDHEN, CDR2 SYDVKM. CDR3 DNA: TGTGCCAGCAGTTTATATCGTCTGGCGGGGGGGCTTCACGAGCAGTACTTC. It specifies CASSLYRLAGGLHEQYF.

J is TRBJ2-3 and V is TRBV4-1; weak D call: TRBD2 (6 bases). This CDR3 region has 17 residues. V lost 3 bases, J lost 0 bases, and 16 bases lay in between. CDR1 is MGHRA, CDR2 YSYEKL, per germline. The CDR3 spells CASSQTVAGTSTDTQYF. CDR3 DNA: TGCGCCAGCAGCCAGACTGTTGCGGGGACCAGCACAGATACGCAGTATTTT.

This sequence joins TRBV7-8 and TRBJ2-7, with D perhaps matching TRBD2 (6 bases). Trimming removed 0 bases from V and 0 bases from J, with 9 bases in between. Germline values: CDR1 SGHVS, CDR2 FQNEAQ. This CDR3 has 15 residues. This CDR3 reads CASSLASGDSYEQYF. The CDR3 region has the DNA TGTGCCAGCAGCTTAGCATCGGGAGACTCCTACGAGCAGTACTTC.

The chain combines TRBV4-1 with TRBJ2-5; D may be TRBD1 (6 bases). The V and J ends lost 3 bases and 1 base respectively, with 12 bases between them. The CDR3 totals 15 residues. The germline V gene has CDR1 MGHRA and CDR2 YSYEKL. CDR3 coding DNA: TGCGCCAGCAGCCAGACCGGACAGTCCCAAGAGACCCAGTACTTC. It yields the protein CASSQTGQSQETQYF.

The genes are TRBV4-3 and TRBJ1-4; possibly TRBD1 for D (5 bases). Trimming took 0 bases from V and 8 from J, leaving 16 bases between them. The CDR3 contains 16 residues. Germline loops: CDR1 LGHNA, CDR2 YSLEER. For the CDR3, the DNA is TGCGCCAGCAGCCAAGACCTACTCGGGGGGTCAGAAAAACTGTTTTTT. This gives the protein CASSQDLLGGSEKLFF.

As DNA, the CDR3 is TGTGCCAGCAGCTTGGACGGTCTTTCCACAGATACGCAGTATTTT. Translation: CASSLDGLSTDTQYF. V and J are TRBV5-6 and TRBJ2-3; no clear D. Germline V lookup: CDR1 SGHDT, CDR2 YYEEEE. This CDR3 region has 15 residues. Trimming took off 0 bases at V and 2 bases at J, with 10 bases between the two ends.

This CDR3 is CASSQDWYRENTGELFF. The CDR3 nucleotides read TGTGCCAGCAGCCAAGATTGGTACAGGGAGAACACCGGGGAGCTGTTTTTT. The J gene is TRBJ2-2, the V gene TRBV14; tentatively, D is TRBD1 (6 bases). V was pared by 0 bases and J by 1 base, with 12 bases between. The CDR3 contains 17 residues. CDR1 SGHDN and CDR2 FVKESK come from the germline V gene.

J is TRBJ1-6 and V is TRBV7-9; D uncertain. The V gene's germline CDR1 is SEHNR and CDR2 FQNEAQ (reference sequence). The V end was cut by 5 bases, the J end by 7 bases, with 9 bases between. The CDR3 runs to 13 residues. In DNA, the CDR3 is TGTGCCAGCAGCCTAAACTCGAATTCACCCCTCCACTTT. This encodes CASSLNSNSPLHF.

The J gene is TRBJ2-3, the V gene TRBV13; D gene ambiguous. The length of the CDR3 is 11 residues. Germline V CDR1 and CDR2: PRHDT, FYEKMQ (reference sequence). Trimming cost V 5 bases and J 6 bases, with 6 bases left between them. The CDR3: CASSPRDTQYF. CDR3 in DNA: TGTGCCAGCAGCCCGAGGGATACGCAGTATTTT.

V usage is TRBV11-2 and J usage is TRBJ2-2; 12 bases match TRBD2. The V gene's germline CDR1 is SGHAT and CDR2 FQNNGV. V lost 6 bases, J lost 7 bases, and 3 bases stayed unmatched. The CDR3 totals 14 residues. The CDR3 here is CASRTSGGVGELFF. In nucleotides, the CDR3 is TGTGCCAGCAGGACTAGCGGGGGCGTCGGGGAGCTGTTTTTT.

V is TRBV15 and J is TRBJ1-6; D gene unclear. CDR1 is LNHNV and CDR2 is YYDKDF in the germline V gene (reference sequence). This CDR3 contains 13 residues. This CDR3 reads CAVAGWRDSPLHF. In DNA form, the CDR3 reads TGTGCTGTTGCGGGTTGGAGAGATTCACCCCTCCACTTT.

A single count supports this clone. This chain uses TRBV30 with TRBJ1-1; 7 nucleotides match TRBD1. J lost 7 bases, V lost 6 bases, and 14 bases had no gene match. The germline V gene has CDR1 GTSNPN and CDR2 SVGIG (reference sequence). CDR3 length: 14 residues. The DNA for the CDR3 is TGTGCCTGCACAACCACAGGGGTCCGCCTTGAAGCTTTCTTT. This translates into CACTTTGVRLEAFF.

CDR3 coding DNA: TGTGCCAGCAGCCCCTTAGGGGACTCCACAGATACGCAGTATTTT. It specifies CASSPLGDSTDTQYF. This chain uses TRBV7-6 with TRBJ2-3; D is perhaps TRBD2 (6 bases). Germline V lookup: CDR1 SGHVS, CDR2 FNYEAQ. The CDR3 runs 15 residues. The V end was cut by 5 bases, the J end by 2 bases, with 14 bases between.

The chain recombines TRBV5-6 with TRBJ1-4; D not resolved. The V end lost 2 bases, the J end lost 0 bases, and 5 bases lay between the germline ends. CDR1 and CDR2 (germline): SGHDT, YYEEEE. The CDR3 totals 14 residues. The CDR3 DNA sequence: TGTGCCAGCAGCTTTGAGGCAACTAATGAAAAACTGTTTTTT. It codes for CASSFEATNEKLFF.

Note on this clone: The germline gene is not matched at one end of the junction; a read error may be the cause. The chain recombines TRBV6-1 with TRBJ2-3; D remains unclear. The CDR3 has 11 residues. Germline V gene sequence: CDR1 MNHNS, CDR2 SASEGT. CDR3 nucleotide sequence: TGTGCCGGCAGCCGGGCAGATACGCAGTATTTT. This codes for CAGSRADTQYF.

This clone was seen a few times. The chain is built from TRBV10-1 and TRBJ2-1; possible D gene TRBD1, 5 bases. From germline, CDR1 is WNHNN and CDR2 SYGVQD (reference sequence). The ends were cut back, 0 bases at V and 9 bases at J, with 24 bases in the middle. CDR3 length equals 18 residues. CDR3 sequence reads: CASSESHRMWPTIREQFF. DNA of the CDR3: TGCGCCAGCAGTGAGTCCCACAGGATGTGGCCGACAATACGTGAGCAGTTCTTC.

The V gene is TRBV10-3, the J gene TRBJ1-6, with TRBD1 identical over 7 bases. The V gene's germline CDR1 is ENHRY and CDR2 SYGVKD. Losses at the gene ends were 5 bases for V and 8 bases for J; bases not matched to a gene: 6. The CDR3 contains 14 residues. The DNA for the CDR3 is TGTGCCATCAGTAACCGACAGGGCGATTCACCCCTCCACTTT. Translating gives CAISNRQGDSPLHF.

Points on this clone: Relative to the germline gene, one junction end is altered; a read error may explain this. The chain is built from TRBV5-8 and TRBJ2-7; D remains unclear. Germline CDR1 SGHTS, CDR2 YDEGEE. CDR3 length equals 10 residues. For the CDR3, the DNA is TGTGCCAGCAGCTTTTGGGCCAGGAACTTC. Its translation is CASSFWARNF.

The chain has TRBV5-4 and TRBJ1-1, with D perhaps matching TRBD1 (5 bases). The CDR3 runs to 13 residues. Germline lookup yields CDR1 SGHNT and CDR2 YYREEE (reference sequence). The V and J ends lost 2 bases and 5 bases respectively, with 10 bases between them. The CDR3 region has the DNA TGTGCCAGCAGCTTCGGCAGGGCTACTGAAGCTTTCTTT. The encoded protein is CASSFGRATEAFF.

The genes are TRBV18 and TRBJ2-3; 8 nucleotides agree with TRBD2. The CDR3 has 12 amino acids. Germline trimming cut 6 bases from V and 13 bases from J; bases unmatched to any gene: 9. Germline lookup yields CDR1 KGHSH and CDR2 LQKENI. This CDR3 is CASSHPGTREYF. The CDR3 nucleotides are TGTGCCAGCTCCCATCCCGGGACTAGAGAGTATTTT. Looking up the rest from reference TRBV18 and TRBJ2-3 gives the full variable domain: NAGVMQNPRHLVRRRGQEARLRCSPMKGHSHVYWYRQLPEEGLKFMVYLQKENIIDESGMPKERFSAEFPKEGPSILRIQQVVRGDSAAYFCASSHPGTREYFGPGTRLTVL.

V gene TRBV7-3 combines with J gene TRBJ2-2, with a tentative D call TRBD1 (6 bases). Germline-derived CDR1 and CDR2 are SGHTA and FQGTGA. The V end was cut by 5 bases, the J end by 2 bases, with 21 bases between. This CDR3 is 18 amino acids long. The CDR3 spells CASSPAPGLGANTGELFF. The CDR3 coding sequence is TGTGCCAGCAGCCCTGCCCCGGGTTTGGGGGCAAACACCGGGGAGCTGTTTTTT.